These T cell receptor beta chains were read from a single sample in a study. TCRdb fed the multiplex PCR reads into MiXCR, producing one record per CDR3 protein. In the table there are fewer than 500 distinct CDR3 sequences, around a third of which are singletons. The sequencing sample was made of tumor-infiltrating Tregs sorted from the breast tumor. All receptors come from a female donor with breast cancer. CDR3s include the opening cysteine and the closing phenylalanine or tryptophan. A D gene is named only where the DNA matches it firmly. Size is omitted from some rows. Given values are once, few, many or a class for expanded clones.

abundance | j_gene | v_gene | d_gene | len | CDR3aa | CDR3nt
- | TRBJ1-2 | TRBV12-3/TRBV12-4 | TRBD1 | 13 | CASSTGQLYGYTF | TGTGCCAGCAGTACGGGACAGCTATATGGCTACACCTTC
few | TRBJ1-2 | TRBV12-3/TRBV12-4 | TRBD1 | 12 | CASSGDSYGYTF | TGTGCCAGCAGTGGGGACAGCTATGGCTACACCTTC
medium-sized | TRBJ1-2 | TRBV12-3/TRBV12-4 | - | 13 | CASSLARADGYTF | TGTGCCAGCAGTTTGGCGCGGGCAGATGGCTACACCTTC
- | TRBJ1-2 | TRBV12-3/TRBV12-4 | TRBD1 | 15 | CASSGPGQGSDGYTF | TGTGCCAGCAGTGGGCCGGGACAGGGATCGGATGGCTACACCTTC
large | TRBJ1-2 | TRBV12-3/TRBV12-4 | - | 14 | CASRPTGANYGYTF | TGTGCCAGCAGACCGACAGGAGCTAACTATGGCTACACCTTC
large | TRBJ1-2 | TRBV12-3/TRBV12-4 | - | 13 | CASSLLANYGYTF | TGTGCCAGCAGTTTACTGGCTAACTATGGCTACACCTTC
medium-sized | TRBJ1-2 | TRBV12-3/TRBV12-4 | - | 14 | CASRRATADYGYTF | TGTGCCAGCAGGAGGGCGACAGCAGACTATGGCTACACCTTC
medium-sized | TRBJ1-2 | TRBV12-3/TRBV12-4 | TRBD1 | 14 | CASSPGQGGYGYTF | TGTGCCAGCAGTCCAGGACAGGGTGGCTATGGCTACACCTTC